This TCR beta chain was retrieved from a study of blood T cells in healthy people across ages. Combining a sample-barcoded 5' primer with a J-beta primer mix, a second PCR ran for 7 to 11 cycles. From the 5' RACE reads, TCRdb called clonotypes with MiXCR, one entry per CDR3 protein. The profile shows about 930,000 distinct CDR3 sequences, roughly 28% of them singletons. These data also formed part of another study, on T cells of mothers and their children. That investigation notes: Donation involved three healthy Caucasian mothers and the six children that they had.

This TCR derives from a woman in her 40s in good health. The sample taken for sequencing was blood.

CDR3 nucleotides: TGTGCCAGCAGTTACCGCCCAGGGGTAGAAGCTTTCTTT. It encodes CASSYRPGVEAFF. J is TRBJ1-1 and V is TRBV6-6; D might be TRBD1 (6 bases). CDR1 is MNHNY, CDR2 SVGAGI, per germline (reference sequence). The ends were cut back, 2 bases at V and 8 bases at J, with 12 bases in the middle. The length of the CDR3 is 13 residues.